The source of this T cell receptor beta chain is a study of blood T cell repertoires in COVID-19. About the study: Nucleic acid was either cDNA or gDNA, and it came from T cells, B-cell-depleted T cells, or PBMCs.

The table came from immunoSEQ multiplex PCR; TCRdb's copy has only in-frame clones and leaves some out. Found here are 200,000 to 300,000 clones, approximately 86% of them singletons; the top ten hold 2.6%. Between the trimmed V and J ends, which lost 4 bases and 7 bases, there was a span of 17 bases. The CDR3 spans 14 residues. The germline V gene encodes CDR1 SGHNT and CDR2 YYREEE (reference sequence). The sequenced sample consisted of PBMCs or T cells enriched from blood (not recorded which). The V call is TRBV5-4, the J call TRBJ1-1; D remains ambiguous. The receptor was isolated from a woman under 30 who had recovered from COVID-19. CDR3 region: CASSLSPGEGEAFF. The CDR3 region has the DNA TGTGCCAGCAGCCTATCACCCGGGGAAGGTGAAGCTTTCTTT.